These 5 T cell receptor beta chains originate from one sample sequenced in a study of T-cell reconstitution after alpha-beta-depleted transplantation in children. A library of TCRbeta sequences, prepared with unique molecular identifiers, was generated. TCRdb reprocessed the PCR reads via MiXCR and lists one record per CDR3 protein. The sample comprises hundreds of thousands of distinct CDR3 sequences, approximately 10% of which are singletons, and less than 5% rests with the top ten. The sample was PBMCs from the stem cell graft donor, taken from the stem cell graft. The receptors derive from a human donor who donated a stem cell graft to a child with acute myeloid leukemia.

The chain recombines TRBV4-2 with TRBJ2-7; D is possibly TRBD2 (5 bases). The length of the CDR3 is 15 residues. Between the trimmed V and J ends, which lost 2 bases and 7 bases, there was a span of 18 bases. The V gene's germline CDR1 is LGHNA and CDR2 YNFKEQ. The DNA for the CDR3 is TGTGCCAGCAGCCAACCACACACTAGTTCAAGGGAGCAGTACTTC. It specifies CASSQPHTSSREQYF.

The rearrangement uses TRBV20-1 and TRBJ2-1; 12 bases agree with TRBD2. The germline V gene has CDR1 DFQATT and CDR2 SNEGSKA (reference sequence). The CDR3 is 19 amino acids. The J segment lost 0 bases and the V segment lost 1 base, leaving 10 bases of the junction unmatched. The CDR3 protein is CSARAGTSGWQSSYNEQFF. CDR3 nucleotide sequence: TGCAGTGCTAGAGCCGGGACTAGCGGGTGGCAGAGCTCCTACAATGAGCAGTTCTTC.

CDR3: CRARQGEDEQYF. The CDR3 DNA is TGCCGCGCTCGACAGGGAGAGGACGAGCAGTACTTC. V gene TRBV29-1 combines with J gene TRBJ2-7; 7 nucleotides match TRBD1. The CDR3 contains 12 residues. Germline assignment: CDR1 SQVTM and CDR2 ANQGSEA.

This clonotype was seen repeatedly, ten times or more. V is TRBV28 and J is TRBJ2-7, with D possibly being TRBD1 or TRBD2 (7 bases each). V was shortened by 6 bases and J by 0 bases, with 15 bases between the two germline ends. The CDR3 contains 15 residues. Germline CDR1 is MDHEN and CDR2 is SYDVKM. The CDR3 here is CASSPAGGGSYEQYF. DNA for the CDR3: TGTGCCAGCAGCCCCGCAGGGGGGGGCTCCTACGAGCAGTACTTC.

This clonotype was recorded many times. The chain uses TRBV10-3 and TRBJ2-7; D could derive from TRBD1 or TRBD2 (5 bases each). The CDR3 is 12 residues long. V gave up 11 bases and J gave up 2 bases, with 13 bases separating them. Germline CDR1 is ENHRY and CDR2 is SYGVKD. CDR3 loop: CAARDGPYEQYF. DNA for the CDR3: TGTGCCGCCCGGGACGGGCCCTACGAGCAGTACTTC.